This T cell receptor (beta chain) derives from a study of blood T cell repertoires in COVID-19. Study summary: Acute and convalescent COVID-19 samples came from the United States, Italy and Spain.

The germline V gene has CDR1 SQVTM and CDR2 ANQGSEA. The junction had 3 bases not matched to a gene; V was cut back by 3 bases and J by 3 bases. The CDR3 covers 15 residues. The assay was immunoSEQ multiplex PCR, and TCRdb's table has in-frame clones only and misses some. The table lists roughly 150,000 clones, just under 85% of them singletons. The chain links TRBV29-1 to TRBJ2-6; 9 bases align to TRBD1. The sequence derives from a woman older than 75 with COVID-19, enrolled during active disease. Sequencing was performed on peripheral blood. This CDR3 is CSVEGTGYGANVLTF. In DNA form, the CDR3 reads TGCAGCGTTGAGGGGACAGGGTATGGGGCCAACGTCCTGACTTTC.